Listed below are T cell receptor beta chains from one sample, sequenced in a study of blood T cell repertoires in COVID-19. Generated by immunoSEQ multiplex PCR, the TCRdb table keeps only in-frame clones and is missing some. The sample yields approximately 170,000 clones, 80% to 90% seen once. The sequenced sample consisted of peripheral blood. These receptors were obtained from a man younger than 30 with active or convalescent COVID-19. Each CDR3 is given with its conserved first and last residue. The D gene is left open where the match is weak. Where a row states a size, it is once, few, many or the class of an expanded clone; other rows omit it.

J gene | clone size | D gene | CDR3 length | V gene | CDR3 protein | CDR3 DNA
TRBJ1-1 | - | - | 11 | TRBV19 | CASSMGLEAFF | TGTGCCAGTAGTATGGGCCTTGAAGCTTTCTTT
TRBJ1-1 | - | - | 13 | TRBV12-3/TRBV12-4 | CASSLIQGTEAFF | TGTGCCAGCAGTTTAATCCAGGGCACTGAAGCTTTCTTT
TRBJ1-5 | few | - | 13 | TRBV12-5 | CASGSDGYQPQHF | TGTGCTAGTGGTTCCGACGGGTATCAGCCCCAGCATTTT
TRBJ2-7 | - | - | 12 | TRBV27 | CASSSSGYEQYF | TGTGCCAGCAGTTCGTCCGGGTACGAGCAGTACTTC
TRBJ1-2 | - | - | 13 | TRBV6-2/TRBV6-3 | CASSPARVYGYTF | TGTGCCAGCAGCCCCGCCCGGGTCTATGGCTACACCTTC
TRBJ1-2 | - | - | 13 | TRBV29-1 | CSVEGGPAYGYTF | TGCAGCGTTGAAGGGGGGCCCGCCTATGGCTACACCTTC
TRBJ1-2 | once | - | 14 | TRBV29-1 | CSVGLLRSNYGYTF | TGCAGCGTTGGACTTCTCCGATCTAATTATGGCTACACCTTC
TRBJ1-1 | few | - | 14 | TRBV24-1 | CATRGKGMNTEAFF | TGTGCCACCCGGGGTAAAGGGATGAACACTGAAGCTTTCTTT
TRBJ2-5 | - | - | 16 | TRBV5-1 | CASSLFGTGQEETQYF | TGCGCCAGCAGCTTGTTCGGTACAGGCCAGGAGGAGACCCAGTACTTC
TRBJ1-3 | few | - | 18 | TRBV9 | CASSPHLGGGVLGNTIYF | TGTGCCAGCAGCCCTCACCTGGGAGGGGGGGTGTTAGGAAACACCATATATTTT
TRBJ2-1 | - | TRBD2 | 14 | TRBV24-1 | CATRGTSGSNEQFF | TGTGCCACCAGGGGGACTAGCGGGAGCAATGAGCAGTTCTTC
TRBJ2-2 | - | - | 16 | TRBV4-3 | CASSPDYSRGTGELFF | TGCGCCAGCAGCCCGGACTATTCAAGGGGCACCGGGGAGCTGTTTTTT
TRBJ1-2 | - | - | 13 | TRBV6-2/TRBV6-3 | CASSYTGLDGYTF | TGTGCCAGCAGTTACACAGGGTTGGATGGCTACACCTTC
TRBJ2-2 | - | TRBD2 | 16 | TRBV15 | CATSRGGEGGNGELFF | TGTGCCACCAGCAGGGGAGGGGAGGGAGGAAACGGGGAGCTGTTTTTT
TRBJ1-1 | - | - | 12 | TRBV12-3/TRBV12-4 | CASSFGGTEAFF | TGTGCCAGCAGTTTTGGGGGGACTGAAGCTTTCTTT
TRBJ2-1 | - | TRBD2 | 16 | TRBV7-9 | CASSLGSSGGYNEQFF | TGTGCCAGCAGCTTAGGCTCTAGCGGGGGATACAATGAGCAGTTCTTC
TRBJ1-5 | - | - | 16 | TRBV3-1/TRBV3-2 | CASSQDIGQHNQPQHF | TGTGCCAGCAGCCAAGATATAGGACAGCACAATCAGCCCCAGCATTTT
TRBJ1-1 | - | TRBD1 | 17 | TRBV3-1/TRBV3-2 | CASSQGWGTGVNTEAFF | TGTGCCAGCAGCCAAGGGTGGGGGACAGGGGTGAACACTGAAGCTTTCTTT
TRBJ2-1 | - | TRBD2 | 18 | TRBV15 | CATSIESGLATSYNEQFF | TGTGCCACCAGTATTGAATCGGGACTAGCTACCTCCTACAATGAGCAGTTCTTC
TRBJ1-5 | - | - | 13 | TRBV30 | CAWTGGFDQPQHF | TGTGCCTGGACGGGGGGTTTTGATCAGCCCCAGCATTTT
TRBJ2-2 | - | - | 13 | TRBV15 | CATLVRNTGELFF | TGTGCCACGTTAGTCCGCAACACCGGGGAGCTGTTTTTT
TRBJ2-5 | - | - | 12 | TRBV12-5 | CASGGGRETQYF | TGTGCTAGTGGCGGGGGGCGGGAGACCCAGTACTTC
TRBJ1-1 | - | - | 14 | TRBV10-2 | CASSVDRGNTEAFF | TGCGCCAGCAGTGTAGATCGGGGGAACACTGAAGCTTTCTTT
TRBJ2-4 | - | - | 11 | TRBV29-1 | CSVVAGNIQYF | TGCAGCGTTGTAGCAGGGAACATTCAGTACTTC
TRBJ1-6 | - | - | 14 | TRBV28 | CASSPPDSHSPLHF | TGTGCCAGTTCCCCCCCGGACAGTCATTCACCCCTCCACTTT
TRBJ1-1 | once | TRBD1 | 16 | TRBV5-1 | CASSTTGGAEGTEAFF | TGCGCCAGCAGCACCACAGGGGGCGCGGAGGGCACTGAAGCTTTCTTT
TRBJ2-1 | - | TRBD2 | 14 | TRBV6-5 | CAGRLAGLENEQFF | TGTGCCGGTAGACTAGCGGGGCTAGAGAATGAGCAGTTCTTC
TRBJ1-1 | - | - | 14 | TRBV5-1 | CASSFQVGNTEAFF | TGCGCCAGCAGCTTCCAGGTCGGGAACACTGAAGCTTTCTTT
TRBJ2-1 | - | TRBD1 | 14 | TRBV2 | CASSSRTGRNEQFF | TGTGCCAGCAGTAGTCGGACAGGGCGGAATGAGCAGTTCTTC
TRBJ2-1 | - | - | 14 | TRBV9 | CASSAGGQNNEQFF | TGTGCCAGCAGCGCGGGAGGACAGAACAATGAGCAGTTCTTC
TRBJ2-2 | - | TRBD1 | 13 | TRBV10-1 | CASRGQGGGELFF | TGCGCCAGCAGGGGACAGGGCGGCGGGGAGCTGTTTTTT